A selection of T cell receptor beta chains follows, all from one sample in a study of blood T cell repertoires in COVID-19. Repertoires were generated with immunoSEQ multiplex PCR, while TCRdb's copy carries only in-frame clones and drops some. The sample records fewer than 250,000 clones, 70% to 90% being singletons. Input material: peripheral blood. These receptors were collected from a woman aged 70-85 years with acute or convalescent COVID-19. The CDR3 runs from the conserved cysteine through the conserved F or W. D genes are given only for firm matches. Some rows have no size entry. The others give once, few or many, or a class for an expanded clone.

CDR3: CASTKDRGTNEKLFF; DNA: TGTGCCAGCACCAAAGACAGGGGGACTAATGAAAAACTGTTTTTT; size: once; D: TRBD1; length: 15; J: TRBJ1-4; V: TRBV2
CDR3: CASSLEGQRNTEAFF; DNA: TGTGCCAGCAGCTTAGAGGGGCAGAGGAACACTGAAGCTTTCTTT; size: NA; D: NA; length: 15; J: TRBJ1-1; V: TRBV11-2
CDR3: CASSLSWTGNFNSPLHF; DNA: TGTGCCAGCAGTTTATCATGGACAGGGAACTTCAATTCACCCCTCCACTTT; size: few; D: TRBD1; length: 17; J: TRBJ1-6; V: TRBV27
CDR3: CASSLTGNTYEQYF; DNA: TGTGCCAGCAGCTTGACGGGGAACACCTACGAGCAGTACTTC; size: NA; D: NA; length: 14; J: TRBJ2-7; V: TRBV5-4
CDR3: CASSVGPYPGTESYEQYF; DNA: TGCGCCAGCAGTGTCGGCCCCTACCCCGGGACAGAGTCCTACGAGCAGTACTTC; size: NA; D: TRBD1; length: 18; J: TRBJ2-7; V: TRBV10-2
CDR3: CASRRDRGNSPLHF; DNA: TGTGCCAGCAGGAGGGACAGAGGGAATTCACCCCTCCACTTT; size: few; D: TRBD1; length: 14; J: TRBJ1-6; V: TRBV7-2
CDR3: CASSHTAGTGNEQYF; DNA: TGTGCCAGTTCTCATACCGCCGGGACAGGGAACGAGCAGTACTTC; size: NA; D: TRBD1; length: 15; J: TRBJ2-7; V: TRBV19
CDR3: CASSYSGATEAFF; DNA: TGTGCCAGCAGTTACTCAGGGGCGACTGAAGCTTTCTTT; size: NA; D: NA; length: 13; J: TRBJ1-1; V: TRBV6-6
CDR3: CASSFQAGARGNEQFF; DNA: TGTGCCAGCAGTTTCCAAGCGGGAGCCAGGGGAAATGAGCAGTTCTTC; size: NA; D: TRBD2; length: 16; J: TRBJ2-1; V: TRBV27
CDR3: CTEGRPGVAGLYEQYF; DNA: TGCACGGAAGGAAGACCTGGGGTAGCGGGGCTGTACGAGCAGTACTTC; size: NA; D: NA; length: 16; J: TRBJ2-7; V: TRBV1
CDR3: CASSLGIAQETQYF; DNA: TGTGCCAGCAGCTTGGGGATAGCCCAAGAGACCCAGTACTTC; size: once; D: NA; length: 14; J: TRBJ2-5; V: TRBV5-8
CDR3: CASSAASGDTGELFF; DNA: TGCGCCAGCAGCGCGGCTAGCGGGGACACCGGGGAGCTGTTTTTT; size: NA; D: TRBD2; length: 15; J: TRBJ2-2; V: TRBV5-1
CDR3: CASSQERGGTGELFF; DNA: TGCGCCAGCAGCCAAGAACGGGGGGGCACCGGGGAGCTGTTTTTT; size: NA; D: TRBD2; length: 15; J: TRBJ2-2; V: TRBV4-1
CDR3: CASSPQDRRIDSPLHF; DNA: TGTGCCAGCAGCCCACAGGACAGGAGAATTGATTCACCCCTCCACTTT; size: NA; D: TRBD1; length: 16; J: TRBJ1-6; V: TRBV9
CDR3: CASRGGGGGSNQPQHF; DNA: TGTGCCAGCAGGGGTGGTGGAGGGGGCTCCAATCAGCCCCAGCATTTT; size: few; D: TRBD1; length: 16; J: TRBJ1-5; V: TRBV27
CDR3: CASSDRDRGEDTEAFF; DNA: TGCGCCAGCAGTGATCGGGACAGGGGAGAGGACACTGAAGCTTTCTTT; size: NA; D: TRBD1; length: 16; J: TRBJ1-1; V: TRBV10-2
CDR3: CATSRDRGSYNEQFF; DNA: TGTGCCACCAGCAGAGATCGGGGGTCCTACAATGAGCAGTTCTTC; size: NA; D: NA; length: 15; J: TRBJ2-1; V: TRBV15
CDR3: CASSGGQNNYNEQFF; DNA: TGTGCCAGTAGCGGGGGACAGAACAACTACAATGAGCAGTTCTTC; size: NA; D: NA; length: 15; J: TRBJ2-1; V: TRBV19
CDR3: CASSSSSVSGEQYF; DNA: TGCGCCAGCAGCTCTTCTAGCGTATCTGGAGAGCAGTACTTC; size: NA; D: NA; length: 14; J: TRBJ2-7; V: TRBV5-1
CDR3: CASTLTGHTEAFF; DNA: TGTGCCAGCACCCTGACAGGGCATACTGAAGCTTTCTTT; size: once; D: TRBD1; length: 13; J: TRBJ1-1; V: TRBV12-3/TRBV12-4
CDR3: CASRQGTGGYTF; DNA: TGTGCCAGCAGGCAGGGTACGGGCGGCTACACCTTC; size: NA; D: NA; length: 12; J: TRBJ1-2; V: TRBV2
CDR3: CASSQVWPDQETQYF; DNA: TGTGCCAGCAGCCAAGTTTGGCCAGACCAAGAGACCCAGTACTTC; size: NA; D: NA; length: 15; J: TRBJ2-5; V: TRBV3-1/TRBV3-2
CDR3: CASSLGGGLNTEAFF; DNA: TGTGCCAGCAGTTTGGGGGGGGGTCTAAACACTGAAGCTTTCTTT; size: NA; D: NA; length: 15; J: TRBJ1-1; V: TRBV5-4
CDR3: CASSPLTHQGTEAFF; DNA: TGTGCCAGCAGCCCCCTGACACACCAGGGCACTGAAGCTTTCTTT; size: NA; D: NA; length: 15; J: TRBJ1-1; V: TRBV3-1/TRBV3-2
CDR3: CASSQSGSGGYTF; DNA: TGTGCCAGCTCCCAAAGCGGATCGGGTGGCTACACCTTC; size: once; D: NA; length: 13; J: TRBJ1-2; V: TRBV18
CDR3: CASSTGTSFSYNEQFF; DNA: TGTGCCAGCAGCACTGGGACTAGCTTCTCCTACAATGAGCAGTTCTTC; size: NA; D: TRBD2; length: 16; J: TRBJ2-1; V: TRBV5-4
CDR3: CASITHSEQYF; DNA: TGTGCCAGCATTACGCATAGCGAGCAGTACTTC; size: NA; D: NA; length: 11; J: TRBJ2-7; V: TRBV6-4
CDR3: CASSLGPAGDYEQYF; DNA: TGCGCCAGCAGCTTGGGTCCAGCGGGGGACTACGAGCAGTACTTC; size: NA; D: TRBD2; length: 15; J: TRBJ2-7; V: TRBV5-1
CDR3: CASSPNRWAQETQYF; DNA: TGCGCCAGCAGCCCTAATAGGTGGGCCCAAGAGACCCAGTACTTC; size: NA; D: NA; length: 15; J: TRBJ2-5; V: TRBV5-1
CDR3: CASSSLSERTQYF; DNA: TGCGCCAGCAGCTCGCTGAGCGAGAGGACCCAGTACTTC; size: NA; D: NA; length: 13; J: TRBJ2-5; V: TRBV5-1
CDR3: CASSSGTHENQPQHF; DNA: TGTGCCAGCAGTTCGGGGACACATGAGAATCAGCCCCAGCATTTT; size: NA; D: NA; length: 15; J: TRBJ1-5; V: TRBV28
CDR3: CASSVDLGRGETQYF; DNA: TGTGCCAGCAGCGTAGACTTGGGCAGGGGGGAGACCCAGTACTTC; size: NA; D: TRBD1; length: 15; J: TRBJ2-5; V: TRBV9
CDR3: CASSVGLGTAYNEKLFF; DNA: TGTGCCAGCAGCGTAGGATTGGGGACAGCTTATAATGAAAAACTGTTTTTT; size: few; D: TRBD1; length: 17; J: TRBJ1-4; V: TRBV9
CDR3: CAISPGQGYEQYF; DNA: TGTGCCATCAGTCCGGGACAGGGTTACGAGCAGTACTTC; size: NA; D: TRBD1; length: 13; J: TRBJ2-7; V: TRBV10-3
CDR3: CASGGNQPQHF; DNA: TGTGCCAGTGGAGGAAATCAGCCCCAGCATTTT; size: NA; D: NA; length: 11; J: TRBJ1-5; V: TRBV2
CDR3: CASGLAGQSYGYTF; DNA: TGTGCTAGTGGTCTCGCTGGACAGAGCTATGGCTACACCTTC; size: NA; D: NA; length: 14; J: TRBJ1-2; V: TRBV12-5
CDR3: CAIKGGVRTEAFF; DNA: TGTGCCATCAAAGGAGGGGTGAGAACTGAAGCTTTCTTT; size: NA; D: NA; length: 13; J: TRBJ1-1; V: TRBV28
CDR3: CASGGQGGRTQYF; DNA: TGTGCCAGCGGAGGACAGGGGGGAAGGACCCAGTACTTC; size: once; D: TRBD1; length: 13; J: TRBJ2-5; V: TRBV7-2
CDR3: CATSRDSRGARTGELFF; DNA: TGTGCCACCAGCAGAGATAGTCGGGGGGCACGAACCGGGGAGCTGTTTTTT; size: few; D: NA; length: 17; J: TRBJ2-2; V: TRBV15
CDR3: CASRLTGASQPQHF; DNA: TGTGCCAGCAGGCTTACAGGGGCTTCGCAGCCCCAGCATTTT; size: NA; D: TRBD1; length: 14; J: TRBJ1-5; V: TRBV28
CDR3: CASSPGTLYEQYF; DNA: TGCGCCAGCAGCCCGGGGACTTTATACGAGCAGTACTTC; size: NA; D: NA; length: 13; J: TRBJ2-7; V: TRBV5-1
CDR3: CASSWRGASGNTIYF; DNA: TGTGCCAGCAGTTGGCGGGGGGCGTCCGGAAACACCATATATTTT; size: NA; D: NA; length: 15; J: TRBJ1-3; V: TRBV28
CDR3: CASSGQDPNYGYTF; DNA: TGTGCCAGCAGCGGACAGGACCCTAACTATGGCTACACCTTC; size: NA; D: TRBD1; length: 14; J: TRBJ1-2; V: TRBV7-9
CDR3: CASSLGAGIGNTIYF; DNA: TGTGCCAGCAGCTTGGGAGCGGGCATTGGAAACACCATATATTTT; size: NA; D: NA; length: 15; J: TRBJ1-3; V: TRBV5-5
CDR3: CASSPAGGRWADTQYF; DNA: TGTGCCAGCAGCCCCGCGGGGGGCCGGTGGGCAGATACGCAGTATTTT; size: NA; D: TRBD2; length: 16; J: TRBJ2-3; V: TRBV5-4
CDR3: CASSEALGLRPEKLFF; DNA: TGTGCCAGCAGTGAAGCCTTGGGACTCCGTCCTGAAAAACTGTTTTTT; size: once; D: NA; length: 16; J: TRBJ1-4; V: TRBV6-1
CDR3: CASSPAYSRGSAQAFF; DNA: TGTGCCAGCAGCCCAGCTTACTCCAGGGGGTCGGCCCAAGCTTTCTTT; size: once; D: TRBD1; length: 16; J: TRBJ1-1; V: TRBV7-2
CDR3: CASSPLAVRVDGYTF; DNA: TGTGCCAGCAGCCCTTTGGCCGTCCGGGTAGATGGCTACACCTTC; size: NA; D: NA; length: 15; J: TRBJ1-2; V: TRBV14
CDR3: CASSRTDWGYEQYF; DNA: TGTGCCAGCAGCCGGACAGACTGGGGCTACGAGCAGTACTTC; size: once; D: NA; length: 14; J: TRBJ2-7; V: TRBV11-2
CDR3: CASSPYRDRGNQPQHF; DNA: TGTGCCAGCAGTCCCTACCGGGACAGGGGTAATCAGCCCCAGCATTTT; size: NA; D: TRBD1; length: 16; J: TRBJ1-5; V: TRBV28
CDR3: CASSLARSTDTQYF; DNA: TGTGCCAGCAGCTTGGCACGTAGCACAGATACGCAGTATTTT; size: NA; D: NA; length: 14; J: TRBJ2-3; V: TRBV11-2
CDR3: CASGPLGRAVSPLHF; DNA: TGTGCCAGCGGGCCCTTAGGCAGGGCTGTTTCACCCCTCCACTTT; size: NA; D: NA; length: 15; J: TRBJ1-6; V: TRBV27
CDR3: CASSGRDLGNNEQFF; DNA: TGTGCCAGCAGTGGACGGGACTTGGGGAACAATGAGCAGTTCTTC; size: NA; D: NA; length: 15; J: TRBJ2-1; V: TRBV2
CDR3: CASSQGQGSYGYTF; DNA: TGTGCCAGCAGCCAAGGGCAGGGAAGTTATGGCTACACCTTC; size: NA; D: NA; length: 14; J: TRBJ1-2; V: TRBV3-1/TRBV3-2
CDR3: CASSLAGGIEQYF; DNA: TGTGCCAGCAGCTTGGCCGGGGGGATCGAGCAGTACTTC; size: NA; D: TRBD2; length: 13; J: TRBJ2-7; V: TRBV5-4
CDR3: CSASARGGQETQYF; DNA: TGCAGTGCTAGTGCTAGGGGGGGGCAAGAGACCCAGTACTTC; size: once; D: NA; length: 14; J: TRBJ2-5; V: TRBV20-1
CDR3: CASSLMDREETQYF; DNA: TGTGCCAGCAGCTTGATGGACAGGGAAGAGACCCAGTACTTC; size: NA; D: TRBD1; length: 14; J: TRBJ2-5; V: TRBV11-3
CDR3: CASSPRTTYYEQYF; DNA: TGTGCCAGCAGCCCCAGGACTACCTACTACGAGCAGTACTTC; size: NA; D: NA; length: 14; J: TRBJ2-7; V: TRBV5-8